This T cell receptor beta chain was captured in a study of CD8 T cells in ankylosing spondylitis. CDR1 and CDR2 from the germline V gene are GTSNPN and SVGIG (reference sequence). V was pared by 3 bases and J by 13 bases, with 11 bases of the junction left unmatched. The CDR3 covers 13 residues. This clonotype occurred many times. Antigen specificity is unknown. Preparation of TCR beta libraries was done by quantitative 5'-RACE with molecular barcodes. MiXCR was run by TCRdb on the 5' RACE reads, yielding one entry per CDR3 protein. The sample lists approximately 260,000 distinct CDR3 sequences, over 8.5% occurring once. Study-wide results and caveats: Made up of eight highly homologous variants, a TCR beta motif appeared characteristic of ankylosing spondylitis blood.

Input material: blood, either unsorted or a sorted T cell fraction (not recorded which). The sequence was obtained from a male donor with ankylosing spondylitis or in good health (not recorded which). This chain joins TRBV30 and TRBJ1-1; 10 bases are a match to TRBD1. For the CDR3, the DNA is TGTGCCTGGAGGGTATTTACCGGGACAGGGGATTTCTTT. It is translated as CAWRVFTGTGDFF.